This TCR beta chain comes out of a study of neurological immune-mediated disorders. V gave up 6 bases and J gave up 5 bases, with 14 bases separating them. Germline assignment: CDR1 DFQATT and CDR2 SNEGSKA (reference sequence). This CDR3 contains 12 residues. This clonotype was detected many times. Using its own MiXCR run on the 5' RACE reads, TCRdb lists one record per CDR3 protein. The sample has 15,000 to 20,000 distinct CDR3 sequences; roughly 10% are singletons. The sequencing input was CD8+ T cells from blood. This clonotype originated in a woman in her fifties or sixties in good health. V usage is TRBV20-1 and J usage is TRBJ2-7; D perhaps matches TRBD1 (6 bases). The CDR3 DNA sequence: TGCAGTGCCGGAGAACAGGGAGACGAGCAGTACTTC. Translating gives CSAGEQGDEQYF.